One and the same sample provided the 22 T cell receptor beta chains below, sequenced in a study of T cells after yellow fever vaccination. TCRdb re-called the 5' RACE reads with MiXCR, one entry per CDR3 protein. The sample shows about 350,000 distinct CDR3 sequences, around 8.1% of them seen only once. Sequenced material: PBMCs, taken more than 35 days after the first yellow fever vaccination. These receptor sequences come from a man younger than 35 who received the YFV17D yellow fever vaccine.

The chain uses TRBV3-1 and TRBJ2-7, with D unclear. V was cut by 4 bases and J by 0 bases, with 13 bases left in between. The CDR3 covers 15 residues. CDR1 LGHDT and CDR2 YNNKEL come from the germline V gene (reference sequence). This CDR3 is CASSRTLPTSYEQYF. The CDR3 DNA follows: TGTGCCAGCAGCCGGACCCTACCTACCTCCTACGAGCAGTACTTC.

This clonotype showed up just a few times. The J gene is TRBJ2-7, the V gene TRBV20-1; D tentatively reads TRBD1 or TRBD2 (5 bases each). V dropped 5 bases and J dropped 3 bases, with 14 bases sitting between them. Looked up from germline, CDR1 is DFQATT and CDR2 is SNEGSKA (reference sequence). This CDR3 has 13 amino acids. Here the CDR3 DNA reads TGCAGTGCTCGTAGTGGGACGGACTACGAGCAGTACGTC. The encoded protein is CSARSGTDYEQYV.

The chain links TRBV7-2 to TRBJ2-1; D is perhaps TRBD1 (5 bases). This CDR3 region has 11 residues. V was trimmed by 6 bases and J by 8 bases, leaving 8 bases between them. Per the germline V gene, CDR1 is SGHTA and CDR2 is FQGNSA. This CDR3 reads CASSRGYEQFF. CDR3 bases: TGTGCCAGCAGTAGGGGTTATGAGCAGTTCTTC.

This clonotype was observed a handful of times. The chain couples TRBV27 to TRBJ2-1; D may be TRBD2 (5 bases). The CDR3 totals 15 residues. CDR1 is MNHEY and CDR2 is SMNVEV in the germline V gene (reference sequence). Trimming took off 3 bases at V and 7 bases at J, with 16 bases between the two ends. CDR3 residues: CASSFGSVGGNEQFF. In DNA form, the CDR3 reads TGTGCCAGCAGTTTTGGAAGCGTCGGCGGGAATGAGCAGTTCTTC.

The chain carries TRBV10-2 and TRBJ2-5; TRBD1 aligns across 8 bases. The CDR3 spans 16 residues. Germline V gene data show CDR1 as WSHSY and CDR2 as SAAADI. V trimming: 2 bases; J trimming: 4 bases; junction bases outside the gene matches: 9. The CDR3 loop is CASSEPGTGHRETQYF. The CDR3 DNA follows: TGCGCCAGCAGTGAGCCAGGGACAGGACATCGAGAGACCCAGTACTTC.

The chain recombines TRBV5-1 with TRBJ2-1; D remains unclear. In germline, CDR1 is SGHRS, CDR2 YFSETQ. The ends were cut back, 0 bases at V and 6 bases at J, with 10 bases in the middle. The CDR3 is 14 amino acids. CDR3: CASSLEGLTNEQFF. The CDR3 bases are TGCGCCAGCAGCTTGGAGGGCTTGACCAATGAGCAGTTCTTC. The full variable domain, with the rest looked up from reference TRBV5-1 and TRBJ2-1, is KAGVTQTPRYLIKTRGQQVTLSCSPISGHRSVSWYQQTPGQGLQFLFEYFSETQRNKGNFPGRFSGRQFSNSRSEMNVSTLELGDSALYLCASSLEGLTNEQFFGPGTRLTVL.

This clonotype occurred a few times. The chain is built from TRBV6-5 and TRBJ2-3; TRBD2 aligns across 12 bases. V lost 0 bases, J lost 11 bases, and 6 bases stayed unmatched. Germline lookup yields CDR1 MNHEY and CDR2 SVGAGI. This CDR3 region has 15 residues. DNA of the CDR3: TGTGCCAGCAGTTACTCGTTACTAGCGGGGGGAGGGCAGTATTTT. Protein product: CASSYSLLAGGGQYF.

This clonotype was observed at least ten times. Written as DNA, the CDR3 is TGTGCCAGCAGCCTGACAGGGCCCTATGGCTACACCTTC. This translates into CASSLTGPYGYTF. This chain links TRBV7-2 with TRBJ1-2; 7 bases match TRBD1. Germline lookup yields CDR1 SGHTA and CDR2 FQGNSA. J lost 4 bases, V lost 5 bases, and 4 bases had no gene match. The CDR3 totals 13 residues.

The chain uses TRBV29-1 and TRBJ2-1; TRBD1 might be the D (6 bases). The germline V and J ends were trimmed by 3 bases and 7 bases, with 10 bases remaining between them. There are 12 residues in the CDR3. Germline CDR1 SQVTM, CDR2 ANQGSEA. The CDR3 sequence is CSVEPGANEQFF. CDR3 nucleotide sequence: TGCAGCGTTGAGCCAGGGGCTAATGAGCAGTTCTTC.

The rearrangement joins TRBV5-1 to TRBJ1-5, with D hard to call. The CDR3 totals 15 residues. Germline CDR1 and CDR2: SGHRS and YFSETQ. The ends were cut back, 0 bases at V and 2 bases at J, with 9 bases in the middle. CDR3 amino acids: CASSLDGLGNQPQHF. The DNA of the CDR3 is TGCGCCAGCAGCTTGGATGGGTTGGGCAATCAGCCCCAGCATTTT.

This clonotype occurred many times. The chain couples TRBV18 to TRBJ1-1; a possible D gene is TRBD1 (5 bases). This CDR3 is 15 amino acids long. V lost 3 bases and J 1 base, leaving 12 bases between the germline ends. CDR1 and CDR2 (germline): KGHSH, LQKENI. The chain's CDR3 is CASSPRPTENTEAFF. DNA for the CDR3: TGTGCCAGCTCACCCCGGCCGACAGAGAACACTGAAGCTTTCTTT.

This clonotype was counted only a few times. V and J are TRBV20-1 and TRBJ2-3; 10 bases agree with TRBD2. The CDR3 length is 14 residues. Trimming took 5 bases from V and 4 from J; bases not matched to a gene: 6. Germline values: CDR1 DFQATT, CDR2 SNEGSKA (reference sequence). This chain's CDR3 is CSAGAGGLADTQYF. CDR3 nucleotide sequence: TGCAGTGCTGGAGCGGGGGGGCTGGCAGATACGCAGTATTTT.

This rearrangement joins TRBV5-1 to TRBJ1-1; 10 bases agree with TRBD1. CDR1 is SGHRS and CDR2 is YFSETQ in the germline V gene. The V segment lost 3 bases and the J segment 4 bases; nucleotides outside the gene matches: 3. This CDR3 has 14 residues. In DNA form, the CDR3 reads TGCGCCAGCAGCTCTAGGACAGGGGGCACTGAAGCTTTCTTT. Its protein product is CASSSRTGGTEAFF. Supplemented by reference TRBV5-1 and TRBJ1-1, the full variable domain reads KAGVTQTPRYLIKTRGQQVTLSCSPISGHRSVSWYQQTPGQGLQFLFEYFSETQRNKGNFPGRFSGRQFSNSRSEMNVSTLELGDSALYLCASSSRTGGTEAFFGQGTRLTVV.

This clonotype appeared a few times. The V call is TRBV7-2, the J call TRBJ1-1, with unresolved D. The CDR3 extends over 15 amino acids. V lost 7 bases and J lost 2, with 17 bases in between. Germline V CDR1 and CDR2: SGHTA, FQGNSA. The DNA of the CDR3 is TGTGCCAGCAACGACGCGGCCGGGTTTAACACTGAAGCTTTCTTT. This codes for CASNDAAGFNTEAFF. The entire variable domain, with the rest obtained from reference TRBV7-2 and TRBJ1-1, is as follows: GAGVSQSPSNKVTEKGKDVELRCDPISGHTALYWYRQSLGQGLEFLIYFQGNSAPDKSGLPSDRFSAERTGGSVSTLTIQRTQQEDSAVYLCASNDAAGFNTEAFFGQGTRLTVV.

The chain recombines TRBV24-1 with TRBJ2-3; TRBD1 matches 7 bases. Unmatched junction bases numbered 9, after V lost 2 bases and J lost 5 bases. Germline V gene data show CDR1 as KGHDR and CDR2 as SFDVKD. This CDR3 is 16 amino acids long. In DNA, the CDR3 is TGTGCCACCAGTGATTCTGGAAGGGGGCAAGGAGATACGCAGTATTTT. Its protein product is CATSDSGRGQGDTQYF.

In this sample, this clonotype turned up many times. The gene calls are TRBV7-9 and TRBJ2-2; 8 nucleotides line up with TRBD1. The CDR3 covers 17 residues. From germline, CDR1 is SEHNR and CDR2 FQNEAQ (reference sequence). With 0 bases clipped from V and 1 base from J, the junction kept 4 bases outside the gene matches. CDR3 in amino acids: CASSLAWGQENTGELFF. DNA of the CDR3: TGTGCCAGCAGCTTAGCGTGGGGACAGGAGAACACCGGGGAGCTGTTTTTT.

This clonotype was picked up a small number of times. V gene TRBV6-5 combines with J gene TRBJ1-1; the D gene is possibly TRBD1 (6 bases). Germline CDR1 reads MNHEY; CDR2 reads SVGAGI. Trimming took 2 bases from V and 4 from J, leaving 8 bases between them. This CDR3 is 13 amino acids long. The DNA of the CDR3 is TGTGCCAGCAGTTACCAGGGGATCACTGAAGCTTTCTTT. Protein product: CASSYQGITEAFF.

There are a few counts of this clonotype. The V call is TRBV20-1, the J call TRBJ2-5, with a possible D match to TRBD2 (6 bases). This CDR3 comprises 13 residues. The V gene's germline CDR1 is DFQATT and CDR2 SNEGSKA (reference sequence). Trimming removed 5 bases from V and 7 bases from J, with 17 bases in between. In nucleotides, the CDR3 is TGCAGTGCTGGCCGGGACTCTGGAGGGACCCAGTACTTC. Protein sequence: CSAGRDSGGTQYF.

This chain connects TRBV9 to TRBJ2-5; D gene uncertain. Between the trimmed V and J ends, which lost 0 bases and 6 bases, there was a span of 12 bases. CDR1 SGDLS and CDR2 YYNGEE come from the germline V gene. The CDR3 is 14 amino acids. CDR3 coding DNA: TGTGCCAGCAGCGTAGCTACTCCCCCCAAGACCCAGTACTTC. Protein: CASSVATPPKTQYF.

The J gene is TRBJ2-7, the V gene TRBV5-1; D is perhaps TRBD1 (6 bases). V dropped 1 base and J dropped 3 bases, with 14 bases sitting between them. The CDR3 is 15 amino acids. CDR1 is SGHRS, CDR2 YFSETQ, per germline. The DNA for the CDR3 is TGCGCCAGCAGCTTGATGGACAGTCGGAGCTACGAGCAGTACTTC. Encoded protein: CASSLMDSRSYEQYF.

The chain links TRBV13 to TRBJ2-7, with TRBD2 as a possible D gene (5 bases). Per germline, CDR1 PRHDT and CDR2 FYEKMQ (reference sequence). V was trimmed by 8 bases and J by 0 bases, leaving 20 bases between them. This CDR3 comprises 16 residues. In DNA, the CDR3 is TGTGCCAGCCGACTTCGGAGAAGCGGAAGCTCCTACGAGCAGTACTTC. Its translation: CASRLRRSGSSYEQYF.

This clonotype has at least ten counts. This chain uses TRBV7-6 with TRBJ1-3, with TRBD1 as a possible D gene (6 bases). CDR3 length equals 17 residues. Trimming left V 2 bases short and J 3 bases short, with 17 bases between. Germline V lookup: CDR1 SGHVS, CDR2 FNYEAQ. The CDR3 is CASSLTPLGAGGNTIYF. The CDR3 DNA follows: TGTGCCAGCAGCTTAACCCCCTTGGGGGCAGGTGGAAACACCATATATTTT.